This TCR beta chain stems from a study of blood T cells in healthy people across ages. Sample-barcoded 5' priming and a J-beta primer mix drove a second PCR of about 6 to 12 cycles. TCRdb re-derived calls from the 5' RACE reads in MiXCR, one entry per CDR3 protein. The sample contains 1.5 million or so distinct CDR3 sequences, 40% to 50% of which appear only once. There are 13 residues in the CDR3. Trimming left V 5 bases short and J 8 bases short, with 15 bases between. Germline-derived CDR1 and CDR2 are SGHVS and FQNEAQ. This clonotype has a handful of counts. The source is a woman aged 18 to 35 in good health. Sequencing used blood. The chain employs TRBV7-8 and TRBJ1-1; D is perhaps TRBD1 (5 bases). The DNA of the CDR3 is TGTGCCAGCAGCCTAGGAGGGGTTTTGGAAGCTTTCTTT. It specifies CASSLGGVLEAFF.